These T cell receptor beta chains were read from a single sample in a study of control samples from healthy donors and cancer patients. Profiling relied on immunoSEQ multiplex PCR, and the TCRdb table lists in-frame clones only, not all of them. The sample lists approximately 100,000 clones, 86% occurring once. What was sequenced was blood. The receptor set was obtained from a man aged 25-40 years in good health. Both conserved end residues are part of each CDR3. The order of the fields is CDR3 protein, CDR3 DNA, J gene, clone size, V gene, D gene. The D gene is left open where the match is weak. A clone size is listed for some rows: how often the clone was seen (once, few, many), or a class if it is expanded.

CDR3 protein: CSVAPPGRGGSEAFF
CDR3 DNA: TGCAGCGTCGCCCCCCCGGGCAGGGGTGGTTCTGAAGCTTTCTTT
J gene: TRBJ1-1
clone size: .
V gene: TRBV29-1
D gene: .

CDR3 protein: CASSLRGRDYNSPLHF
CDR3 DNA: TGTGCCAGCAGCTTGAGAGGCAGGGACTATAATTCACCCCTCCACTTT
J gene: TRBJ1-6
clone size: .
V gene: TRBV5-6
D gene: .

CDR3 protein: CASSQDSGTGTKNTEAFF
CDR3 DNA: TGCGCCAGCAGCCAAGATTCCGGGACAGGGACCAAGAACACTGAAGCTTTCTTT
J gene: TRBJ1-1
clone size: .
V gene: TRBV4-1
D gene: TRBD1

CDR3 protein: CASSFGTAGNTIYF
CDR3 DNA: TGTGCCAGCAGTTTCGGGACAGCTGGAAACACCATATATTTT
J gene: TRBJ1-3
clone size: .
V gene: TRBV28
D gene: TRBD1

CDR3 protein: CASSQGRVKTQYF
CDR3 DNA: TGTGCCAGCAGCCAAGGACGCGTCAAGACCCAGTACTTC
J gene: TRBJ2-5
clone size: .
V gene: TRBV3-1/TRBV3-2
D gene: .

CDR3 protein: CASSLAAENSPLHF
CDR3 DNA: TGTGCCAGCAGCTTAGCGGCGGAGAATTCACCCCTCCACTTT
J gene: TRBJ1-6
clone size: .
V gene: TRBV7-3
D gene: .

CDR3 protein: CASSQVSGQGEGYTF
CDR3 DNA: TGTGCCAGCAGCCAAGTATCAGGACAGGGGGAGGGCTACACCTTC
J gene: TRBJ1-2
clone size: once
V gene: TRBV4-2
D gene: TRBD1

CDR3 protein: CASSPLAGTYNEQFF
CDR3 DNA: TGTGCCAGCTCACCACTAGCGGGGACTTACAATGAGCAGTTCTTC
J gene: TRBJ2-1
clone size: .
V gene: TRBV18
D gene: TRBD2

CDR3 protein: CASSERGHGYTF
CDR3 DNA: TGTGCCAGCAGTGAACGGGGGCACGGCTACACCTTC
J gene: TRBJ1-2
clone size: .
V gene: TRBV6-1
D gene: .

CDR3 protein: CAWTGPGAPNEKLFF
CDR3 DNA: TGTGCCTGGACCGGTCCGGGGGCGCCTAATGAAAAACTGTTTTTT
J gene: TRBJ1-4
clone size: once
V gene: TRBV30
D gene: .

CDR3 protein: CASSSGPGYGNTIYF
CDR3 DNA: TGTGCCAGCAGCTCCGGTCCAGGGTACGGAAACACCATATATTTT
J gene: TRBJ1-3
clone size: once
V gene: TRBV7-2
D gene: .

CDR3 protein: CAIRAPSGNGEKLFF
CDR3 DNA: TGTGCCATCAGGGCCCCCTCAGGGAACGGTGAAAAACTGTTTTTT
J gene: TRBJ1-4
clone size: .
V gene: TRBV10-3
D gene: .

CDR3 protein: CAWTLTGPNYGYTF
CDR3 DNA: TGTGCCTGGACCTTGACAGGCCCTAACTATGGCTACACCTTC
J gene: TRBJ1-2
clone size: once
V gene: TRBV30
D gene: .

CDR3 protein: CASSGTGSQPQHF
CDR3 DNA: TGTGCCAGCAGCGGGACAGGGAGTCAGCCCCAGCATTTT
J gene: TRBJ1-5
clone size: .
V gene: TRBV12-3/TRBV12-4
D gene: TRBD1

CDR3 protein: CASSREVGNIQYF
CDR3 DNA: TGTGCCAGCAGCCGGGAGGTGGGGAACATTCAGTACTTC
J gene: TRBJ2-4
clone size: .
V gene: TRBV7-9
D gene: TRBD2

CDR3 protein: CASSLAGRGSLGEQYF
CDR3 DNA: TGTGCCAGCAGCTTAGCGGGTCGGGGGTCCCTCGGGGAGCAGTACTTC
J gene: TRBJ2-7
clone size: .
V gene: TRBV7-9
D gene: .

CDR3 protein: CASSPGHTNTGELFF
CDR3 DNA: TGTGCCAGCAGCCCCGGACACACGAACACCGGGGAGCTGTTTTTT
J gene: TRBJ2-2
clone size: .
V gene: TRBV7-8
D gene: .

CDR3 protein: CASIRTILDTEAFF
CDR3 DNA: TGTGCCAGCATTCGGACGATATTGGACACTGAAGCTTTCTTT
J gene: TRBJ1-1
clone size: .
V gene: TRBV6-5
D gene: .

CDR3 protein: CASSRDVNYGYTF
CDR3 DNA: TGTGCCAGCAGCCGGGACGTAAACTATGGCTACACCTTC
J gene: TRBJ1-2
clone size: .
V gene: TRBV7-8
D gene: .

CDR3 protein: CATTEGTEAFF
CDR3 DNA: TGTGCCACCACCGAAGGGACTGAAGCTTTCTTT
J gene: TRBJ1-1
clone size: .
V gene: TRBV24-1
D gene: .

CDR3 protein: CASSETGGFDGYTF
CDR3 DNA: TGTGCCAGCAGCGAGACAGGGGGGTTCGATGGCTACACCTTC
J gene: TRBJ1-2
clone size: .
V gene: TRBV6-5
D gene: TRBD1

CDR3 protein: CASTEGRQGEGYTF
CDR3 DNA: TGTGCCTCTACCGAGGGGCGGCAGGGGGAAGGCTACACCTTC
J gene: TRBJ1-2
clone size: few
V gene: TRBV30
D gene: TRBD1

CDR3 protein: CASSESTGPGNTIYF
CDR3 DNA: TGTGCCAGCAGTGAATCCACAGGGCCTGGAAACACCATATATTTT
J gene: TRBJ1-3
clone size: .
V gene: TRBV25-1
D gene: .

CDR3 protein: CASSSPPRAEQETQYF
CDR3 DNA: TGTGCCAGCAGTTCTCCCCCTCGAGCGGAACAAGAGACCCAGTACTTC
J gene: TRBJ2-5
clone size: .
V gene: TRBV28
D gene: .